This TCR beta chain was captured by sequencing in a study of control samples from healthy donors and cancer patients. V lost 2 bases, J lost 4 bases, and 8 bases lay in between. Germline V CDR1 and CDR2: MNHNY, SVGAGI (reference sequence). The length of the CDR3 is 13 residues. Generated by immunoSEQ multiplex PCR, the TCRdb table keeps only in-frame clones and is missing some. This table has about 130,000 clones, about 90% appearing once. This receptor was identified in a man between 18 and 35 years old in good health. The chain couples TRBV6-6 to TRBJ2-5; no clear D gene. Sequenced material: blood. The CDR3 coding sequence is TGTGCCAGCAGTTACCTAGGGCCAGAGACCCAGTACTTC. This translates into CASSYLGPETQYF.